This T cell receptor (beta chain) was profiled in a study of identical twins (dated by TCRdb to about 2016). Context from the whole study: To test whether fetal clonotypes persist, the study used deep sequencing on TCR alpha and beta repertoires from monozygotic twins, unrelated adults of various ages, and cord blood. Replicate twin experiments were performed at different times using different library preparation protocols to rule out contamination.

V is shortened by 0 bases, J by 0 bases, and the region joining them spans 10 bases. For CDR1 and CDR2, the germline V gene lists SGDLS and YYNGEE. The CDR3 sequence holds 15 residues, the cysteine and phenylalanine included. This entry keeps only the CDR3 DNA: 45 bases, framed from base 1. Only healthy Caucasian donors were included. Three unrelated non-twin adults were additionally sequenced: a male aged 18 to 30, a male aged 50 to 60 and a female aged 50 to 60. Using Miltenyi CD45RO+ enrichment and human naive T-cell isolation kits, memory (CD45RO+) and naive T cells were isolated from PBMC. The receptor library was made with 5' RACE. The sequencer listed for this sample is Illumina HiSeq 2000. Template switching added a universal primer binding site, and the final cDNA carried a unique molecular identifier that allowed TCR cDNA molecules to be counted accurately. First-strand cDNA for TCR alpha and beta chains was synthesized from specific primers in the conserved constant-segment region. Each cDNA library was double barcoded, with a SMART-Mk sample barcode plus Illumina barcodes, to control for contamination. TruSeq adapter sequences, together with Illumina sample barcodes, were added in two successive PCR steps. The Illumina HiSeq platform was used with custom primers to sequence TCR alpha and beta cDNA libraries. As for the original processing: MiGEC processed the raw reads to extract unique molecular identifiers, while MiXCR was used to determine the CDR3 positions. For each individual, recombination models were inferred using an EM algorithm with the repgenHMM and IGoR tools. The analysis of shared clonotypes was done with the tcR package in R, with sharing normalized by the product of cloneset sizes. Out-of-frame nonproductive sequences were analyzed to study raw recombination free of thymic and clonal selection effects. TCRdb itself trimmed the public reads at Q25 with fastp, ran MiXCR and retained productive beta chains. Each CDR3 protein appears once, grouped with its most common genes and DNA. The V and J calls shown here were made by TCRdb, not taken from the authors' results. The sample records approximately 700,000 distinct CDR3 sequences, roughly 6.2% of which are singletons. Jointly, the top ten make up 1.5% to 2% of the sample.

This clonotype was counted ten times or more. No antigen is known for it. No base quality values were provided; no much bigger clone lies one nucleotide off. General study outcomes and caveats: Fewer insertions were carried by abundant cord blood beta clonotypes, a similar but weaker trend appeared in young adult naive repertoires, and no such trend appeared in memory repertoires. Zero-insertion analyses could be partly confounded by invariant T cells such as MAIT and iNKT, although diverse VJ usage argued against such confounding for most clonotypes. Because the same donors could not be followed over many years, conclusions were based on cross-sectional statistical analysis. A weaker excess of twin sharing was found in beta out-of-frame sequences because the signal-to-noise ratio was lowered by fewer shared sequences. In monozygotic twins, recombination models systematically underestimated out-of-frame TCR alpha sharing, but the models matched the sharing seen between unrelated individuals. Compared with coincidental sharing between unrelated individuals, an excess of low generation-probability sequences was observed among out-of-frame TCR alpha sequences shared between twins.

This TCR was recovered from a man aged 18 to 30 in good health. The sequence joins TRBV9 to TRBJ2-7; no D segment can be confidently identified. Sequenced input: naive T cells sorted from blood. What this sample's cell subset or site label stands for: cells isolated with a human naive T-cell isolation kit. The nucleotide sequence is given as TGTGCCAGCAGCGTAGAGGCGCTATCCTCCTACGAGCAGTACTTC. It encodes CASSVEALSSYEQYF.